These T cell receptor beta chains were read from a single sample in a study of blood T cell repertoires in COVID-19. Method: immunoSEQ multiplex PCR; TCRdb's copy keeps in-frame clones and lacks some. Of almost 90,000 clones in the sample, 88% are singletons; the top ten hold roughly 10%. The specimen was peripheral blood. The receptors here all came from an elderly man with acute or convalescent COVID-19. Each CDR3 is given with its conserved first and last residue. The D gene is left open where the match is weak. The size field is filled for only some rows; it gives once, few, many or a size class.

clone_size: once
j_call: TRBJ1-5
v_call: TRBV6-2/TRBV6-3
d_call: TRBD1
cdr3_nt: TGTGCCAGCAGCTGGGGACAGGGGGGCAATCAGCCCCAGCATTTT
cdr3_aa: CASSWGQGGNQPQHF

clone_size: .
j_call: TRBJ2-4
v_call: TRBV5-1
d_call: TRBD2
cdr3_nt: TGCGCCAGCAGCTTGGGCGGGGGGAGTGAGGTTCAGTACTTC
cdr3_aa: CASSLGGGSEVQYF

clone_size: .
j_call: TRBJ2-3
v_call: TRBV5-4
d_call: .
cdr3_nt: TGTGCCAGCAGCTTGTTGGTAGCCGGCACAGATACGCAGTATTTT
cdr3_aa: CASSLLVAGTDTQYF

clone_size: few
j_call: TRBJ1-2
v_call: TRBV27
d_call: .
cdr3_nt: TGTGCCAGCAGTCAGGGAGGGGTCGGCTATGGCTACACCTTC
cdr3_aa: CASSQGGVGYGYTF

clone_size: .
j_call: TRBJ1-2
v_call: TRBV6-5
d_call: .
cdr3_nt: TGTGCCAGCCGCGACGGGGTAAACTATGGCTACACCTTC
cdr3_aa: CASRDGVNYGYTF

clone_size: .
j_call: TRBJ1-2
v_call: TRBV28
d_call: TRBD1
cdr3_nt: TGTGCCAGCAGTTTATCGGGACAGCTATATGGCTACACCTTC
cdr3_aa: CASSLSGQLYGYTF

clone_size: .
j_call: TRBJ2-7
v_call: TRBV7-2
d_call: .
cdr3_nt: TGTGCCAGCAGCCGCGTTTGGGCAGAGCAGTACTTC
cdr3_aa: CASSRVWAEQYF

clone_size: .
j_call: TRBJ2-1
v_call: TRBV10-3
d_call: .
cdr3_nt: TGTGCCACTAGCCCGGACGGCTACAATGAGCAGTTCTTC
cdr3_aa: CATSPDGYNEQFF

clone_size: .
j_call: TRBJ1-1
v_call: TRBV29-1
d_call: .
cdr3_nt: TGCAGCGTGGCAGGGGTGAACACTGAAGCTTTCTTT
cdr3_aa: CSVAGVNTEAFF

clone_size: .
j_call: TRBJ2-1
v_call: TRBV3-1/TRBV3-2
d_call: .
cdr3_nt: TGTGCCAGCAGCAAAAATTCCGTGGCCAATGAGCAGTTCTTC
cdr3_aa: CASSKNSVANEQFF

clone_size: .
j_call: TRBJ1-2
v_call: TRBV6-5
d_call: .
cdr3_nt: TGTGCCAGCACGAGGGGGTATGGCTACACCTTC
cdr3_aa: CASTRGYGYTF

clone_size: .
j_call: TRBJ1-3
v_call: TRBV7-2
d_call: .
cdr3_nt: TGTGCCAGCAGCTTAGCGGGCAGGAATGGAAACACCATATATTTT
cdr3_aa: CASSLAGRNGNTIYF

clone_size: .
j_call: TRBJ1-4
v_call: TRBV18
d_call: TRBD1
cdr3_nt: TGTGCCAGCTCCCCCGGGACAGCTAATGAAAAACTGTTTTTT
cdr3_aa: CASSPGTANEKLFF

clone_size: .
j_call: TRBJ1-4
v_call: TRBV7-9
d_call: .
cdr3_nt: TGTGCCAGCAGCTTAGCCTTAGACAGGCGTAGCGAAAAACTGTTTTTT
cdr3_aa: CASSLALDRRSEKLFF

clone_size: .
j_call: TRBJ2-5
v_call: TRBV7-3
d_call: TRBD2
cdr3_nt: TGTGCCAGCAGCCTCGGGAGCGGGAGGGGGTTGGAGACCCAGTACTTC
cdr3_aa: CASSLGSGRGLETQYF

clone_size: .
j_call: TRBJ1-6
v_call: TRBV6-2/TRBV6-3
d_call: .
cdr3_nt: TGTGCCAGCAGCTTTAACAGCTTCTCCCTCCACTTT
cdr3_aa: CASSFNSFSLHF

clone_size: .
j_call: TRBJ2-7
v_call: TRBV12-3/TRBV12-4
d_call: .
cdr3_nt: TGTGCCAGCACTCAGGGTGGGGTAGGAGAGCAGTACTTC
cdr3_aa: CASTQGGVGEQYF

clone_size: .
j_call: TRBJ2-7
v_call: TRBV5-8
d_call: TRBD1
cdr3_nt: TGTGCCAGCAGCCGCAGGACAGGGGGCTATGGGCAGTACTTC
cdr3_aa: CASSRRTGGYGQYF

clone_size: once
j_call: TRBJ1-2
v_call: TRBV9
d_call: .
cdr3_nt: TGTGCCAGCAGCGACAGCCTAGGGGTTTCGGACTATGGCTACACCTTC
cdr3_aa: CASSDSLGVSDYGYTF

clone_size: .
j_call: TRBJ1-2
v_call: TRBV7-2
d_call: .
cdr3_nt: TGTGCCAGCAGCTCAACTACAGGGTTGGTGGGAGGCTACACCTTC
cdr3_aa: CASSSTTGLVGGYTF

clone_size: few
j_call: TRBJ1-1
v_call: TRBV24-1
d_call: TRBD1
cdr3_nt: TGTGCCACCAGTGGATCAGGGGGCTACACTGAAGCTTTCTTT
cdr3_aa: CATSGSGGYTEAFF

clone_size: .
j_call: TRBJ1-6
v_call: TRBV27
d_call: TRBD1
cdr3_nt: TGTGCCAGCAGCTATACCCGACAGGGGAGAACCTATAATTCACCCCTCCACTTT
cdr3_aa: CASSYTRQGRTYNSPLHF

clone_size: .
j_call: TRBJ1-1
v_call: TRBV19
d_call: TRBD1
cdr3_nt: TGTGCCAGTAGTATATGGGACAGGGGGATTAACACTGAAGCTTTCTTT
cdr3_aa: CASSIWDRGINTEAFF

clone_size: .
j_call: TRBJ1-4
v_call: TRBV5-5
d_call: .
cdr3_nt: TGTGCCAGCAGCTTGATCAGGGAGGGAGAAAAACTGTTTTTT
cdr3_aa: CASSLIREGEKLFF

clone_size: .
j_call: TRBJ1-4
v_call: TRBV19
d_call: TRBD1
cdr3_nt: TGTGCCAGTAGCATACAGGGGCTGAATGAAAAACTGTTTTTT
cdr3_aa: CASSIQGLNEKLFF

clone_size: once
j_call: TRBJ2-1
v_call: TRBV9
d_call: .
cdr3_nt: TGTGCCAGCAGCGTAGATCCCTCACTAGCTGAGCAGTTCTTC
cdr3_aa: CASSVDPSLAEQFF

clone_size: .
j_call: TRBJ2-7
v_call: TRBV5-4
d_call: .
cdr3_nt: TGTGCCAGCAGCAGAGGACAAGCCTACGAGCAGTACTTC
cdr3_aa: CASSRGQAYEQYF

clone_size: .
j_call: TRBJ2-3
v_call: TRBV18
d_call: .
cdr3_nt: TGTGCCAGCTCACCAACCCTCGCTAGCCTCCCCGATACGCAGTATTTT
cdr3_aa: CASSPTLASLPDTQYF

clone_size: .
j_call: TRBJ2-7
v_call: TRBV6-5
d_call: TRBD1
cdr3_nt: TGTGCCACCACGAAGGGACAGGGAACCGGGTACGAGCAGTACTTC
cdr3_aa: CATTKGQGTGYEQYF

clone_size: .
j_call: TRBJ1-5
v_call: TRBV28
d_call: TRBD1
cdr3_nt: TGTGCCAGCAGTTTAGCAGGACAGGGTGACAATCAGCCCCAGCATTTT
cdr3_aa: CASSLAGQGDNQPQHF

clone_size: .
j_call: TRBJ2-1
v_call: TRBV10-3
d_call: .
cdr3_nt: TGTGCCATCAGTGAGAGGGGAAATGAGCAGTTCTTC
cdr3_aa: CAISERGNEQFF

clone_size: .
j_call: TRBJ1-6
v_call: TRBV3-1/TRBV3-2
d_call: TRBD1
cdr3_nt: TGTGCCAGCAGCGACGGGACAGTTAATTCACCCCTCCACTTT
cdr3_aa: CASSDGTVNSPLHF

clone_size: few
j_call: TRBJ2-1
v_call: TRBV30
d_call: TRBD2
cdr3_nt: TGTGCCTGGAGTCCCCCCGGGACTAGCGGGGAGCAGTTCTTC
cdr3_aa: CAWSPPGTSGEQFF

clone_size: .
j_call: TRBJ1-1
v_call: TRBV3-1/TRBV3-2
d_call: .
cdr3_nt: TGTGCCAGCAGCCAGTCGGCAGGGAACACTGAAGCTTTCTTT
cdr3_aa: CASSQSAGNTEAFF

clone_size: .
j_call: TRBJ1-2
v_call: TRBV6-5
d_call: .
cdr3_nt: TGTGCCAGCAGTTACGAAGGGGCTGGCTACACCTTC
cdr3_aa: CASSYEGAGYTF

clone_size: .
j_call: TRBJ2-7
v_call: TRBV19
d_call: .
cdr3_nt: TGTGCCAGTAGCCAAATGGGAGAGTACGAGCAGTACTTC
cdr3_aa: CASSQMGEYEQYF

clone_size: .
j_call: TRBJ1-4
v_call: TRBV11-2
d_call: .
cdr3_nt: TGTGCCAGCAGCCAATACAGGGATAATAATGAAAAACTGTTTTTT
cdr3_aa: CASSQYRDNNEKLFF

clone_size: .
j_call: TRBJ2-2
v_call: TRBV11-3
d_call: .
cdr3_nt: TGTGCCAGCAGCCACAACAGGGCCGGGGAGCTGTTTTTT
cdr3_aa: CASSHNRAGELFF

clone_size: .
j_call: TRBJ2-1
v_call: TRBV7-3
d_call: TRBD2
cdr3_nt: TGTGCCAGCAGCTTACTAGCGGGGGGACCCAATGAGCAGTTCTTC
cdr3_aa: CASSLLAGGPNEQFF

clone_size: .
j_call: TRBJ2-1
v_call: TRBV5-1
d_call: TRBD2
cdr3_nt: TGCGCCAGCAGCTTGGTCGGGGCGGGGGGTTACAATGAGCAGTTCTTC
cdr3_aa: CASSLVGAGGYNEQFF

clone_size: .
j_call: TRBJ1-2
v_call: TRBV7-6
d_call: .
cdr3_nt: TGTGCCAGCAGCCAAGGACTAGAAGGCGGCTACACCTTC
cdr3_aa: CASSQGLEGGYTF

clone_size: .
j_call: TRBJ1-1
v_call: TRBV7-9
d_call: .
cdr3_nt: TGTGCCAGCAGTCAGGGGAGAGGGAATAGGGCTTTCTTT
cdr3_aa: CASSQGRGNRAFF

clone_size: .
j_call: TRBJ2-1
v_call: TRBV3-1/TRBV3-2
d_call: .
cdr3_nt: TGTGCCAGCAGCCAAGGGCAAGGGGGTGAACAGTTCTTC
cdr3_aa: CASSQGQGGEQFF

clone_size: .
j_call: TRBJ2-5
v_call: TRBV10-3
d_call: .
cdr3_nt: TGTGCCATCAGGGTTTCGGAGCTGGAGACCCAGTACTTC
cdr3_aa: CAIRVSELETQYF

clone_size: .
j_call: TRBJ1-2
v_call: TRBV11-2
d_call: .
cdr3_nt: TGTGCCAGCAGCCAGTCGGGCCAGGGCGACTATGGCTACACCTTC
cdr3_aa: CASSQSGQGDYGYTF

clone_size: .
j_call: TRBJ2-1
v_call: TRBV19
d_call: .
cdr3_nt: TGTGCCAGTACCGTAGGGGGAGGGTACAATGAGCAGTTCTTC
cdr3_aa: CASTVGGGYNEQFF

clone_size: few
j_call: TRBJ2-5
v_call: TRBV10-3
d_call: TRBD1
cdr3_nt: TGTGCCATCAGTGCCCCGGGGGGACAGGGAGAGACCCAGTACTTC
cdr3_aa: CAISAPGGQGETQYF

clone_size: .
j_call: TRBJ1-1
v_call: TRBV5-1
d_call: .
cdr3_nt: TGCGCCAGCAGCGCCAACAGTCTTGGGACTGAAGCTTTCTTT
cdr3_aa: CASSANSLGTEAFF

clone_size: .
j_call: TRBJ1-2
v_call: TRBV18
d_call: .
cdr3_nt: TGTGCCAGCTCACCATACACGGGGTTGGAAGGCTACACCTTC
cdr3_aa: CASSPYTGLEGYTF

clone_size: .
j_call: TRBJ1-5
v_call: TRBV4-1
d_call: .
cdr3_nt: TGCGCCAGCAGCCAAGATTGGCAGTTCACCACTAGGGAGCCCCAGCATTTT
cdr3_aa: CASSQDWQFTTREPQHF

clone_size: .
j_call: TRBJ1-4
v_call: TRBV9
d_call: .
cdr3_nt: TGTGCCAGCAGCGTTGGCAGGGGATCAACTAATGAAAAACTGTTTTTT
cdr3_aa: CASSVGRGSTNEKLFF

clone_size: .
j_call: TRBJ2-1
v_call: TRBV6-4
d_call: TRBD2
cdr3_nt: TGTGCCAGCAGTGAGCGAAGCGGGAGACACAATGAGCAGTTCTTC
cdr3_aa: CASSERSGRHNEQFF

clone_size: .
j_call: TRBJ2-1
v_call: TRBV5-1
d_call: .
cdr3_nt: TGCGCCAGCAGCTTGCGGTTCGGACAGATTTTGTACAATGAGCAGTTCTTC
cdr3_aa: CASSLRFGQILYNEQFF

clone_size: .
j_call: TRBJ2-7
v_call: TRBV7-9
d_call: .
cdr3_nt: TGTGCCAGCAGGAGAGGCTCCTACGAGCAGTACTTC
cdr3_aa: CASRRGSYEQYF

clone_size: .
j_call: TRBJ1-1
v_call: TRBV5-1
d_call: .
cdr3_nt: TGCGCCAGCAGCTTGGAGGGGGTTGGCACTGAAGCTTTCTTT
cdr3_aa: CASSLEGVGTEAFF

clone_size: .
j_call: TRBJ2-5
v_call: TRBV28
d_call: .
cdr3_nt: TGTGCCAGCAGCCCGTCCGGGTCACAAGAGACCCAGTACTTC
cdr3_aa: CASSPSGSQETQYF

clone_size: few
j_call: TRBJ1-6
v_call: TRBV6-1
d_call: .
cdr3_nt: TGTGCCAGCAGTGAAGCGGACCCGGGGGGCCTCCTTAATTCACCCCTCCACTTT
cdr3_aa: CASSEADPGGLLNSPLHF

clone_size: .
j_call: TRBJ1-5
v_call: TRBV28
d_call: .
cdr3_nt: TGTGCCAGCAGAGATCCGGGTGGTGGCAATCAGCCCCAGCATTTT
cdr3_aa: CASRDPGGGNQPQHF

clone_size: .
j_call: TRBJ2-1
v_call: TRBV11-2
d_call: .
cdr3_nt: TGTGCCAGCAGTAATCAGGGGTATGAGCAGTTCTTC
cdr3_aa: CASSNQGYEQFF